These 23 T cell receptor beta chains came from one sample sequenced in a study of circulating CD8 cells and anti-PD-1 response in melanoma. The QIAseq Immune Repertoire TCR panel built the libraries from roughly 15 ng of total RNA. TCRdb independently ran MiXCR on the reads; one entry per CDR3 protein. The repertoire holds about 1,200 distinct CDR3 sequences, with roughly 9.8% as singletons. Sorting of live CD3+CD8+TCRalphabeta+ cells by PD-1 and/or TIGIT gave four subsets. This specimen was CD8+ T cells from PBMCs, taken at baseline or after one month of anti-PD-1 therapy (not recorded which). These receptors were obtained from a human donor with melanoma.

As regards this clonotype: Its ends do not fully match the called genes, so a read error is possible. The chain joins TRBV19 to TRBJ1-2, with a weak D call TRBD1 (5 bases). Germline assignment: CDR1 LNHDA and CDR2 SQIVND (reference sequence). The CDR3 runs 9 residues. The CDR3 spells CATGTGFTF. As DNA, the CDR3 is TGTGCCACAGGGACTGGCTTCACCTTC.

The genes are TRBV19 and TRBJ2-1; D uncertain. Trimming cost V 3 bases and J 7 bases, with 10 bases left between them. This CDR3 has 13 residues. The germline gives CDR1 LNHDA, CDR2 SQIVND (reference sequence). Here the CDR3 reads CASSIKLGNEQFF. In DNA, the CDR3 is TGTGCCAGTAGTATTAAATTGGGGAATGAGCAGTTCTTC.

By sample share, this clonotype is large. The chain links TRBV27 to TRBJ1-5, with D maybe TRBD1 (6 bases). Deletions cut 5 bases from V and 3 bases from J, with 14 bases between. Germline CDR1 MNHEY, CDR2 SMNVEV (reference sequence). The CDR3 sequence is 15 residues long. In DNA form, the CDR3 reads TGTGCCAGCAGTGCCACACAGGGTTCCAATCAGCCCCAGCATTTT. Amino acid sequence: CASSATQGSNQPQHF.

This clonotype is judged medium-sized. V gene TRBV29-1 combines with J gene TRBJ2-1; D not certain. CDR1 SQVTM and CDR2 ANQGSEA come from the germline V gene. V lost 7 bases and J 4 bases, leaving 11 bases between the germline ends. The CDR3 runs 12 residues. CDR3 DNA sequence: TGCAGCGGTTCGGAAGGGTACAATGAGCAGTTCTTC. It yields the protein CSGSEGYNEQFF.

This clonotype counts as medium-sized (0.01 to 0.1%). The chain uses TRBV27 and TRBJ2-2; the D call may be TRBD1 or TRBD2 (6 bases each). There are 14 residues in the CDR3. Germline V gives CDR1 MNHEY, CDR2 SMNVEV (reference sequence). Trimming pared 7 bases from V and 6 bases from J, leaving 15 bases between. The DNA of the CDR3 is TGTGCCAGCATGCCGGGGGCTTTATCCGGGGAGCTGTTTTTT. Its protein is CASMPGALSGELFF.

The V gene is TRBV12-3 or TRBV12-4, the J gene TRBJ2-3; 10 bases are a match to TRBD2. This CDR3 is 14 amino acids long. J gave up 10 bases and V 3 bases, and 7 bases lay outside the gene matches. CDR3 DNA: TGTGCCAGCAGTTTTTCGGGTCTAGCGGGGGCGCAGTATTTT. This codes for CASSFSGLAGAQYF.

The rearrangement joins TRBV28 to TRBJ2-3; TRBD1 matches at 7 bases. Trimming removed 6 bases from V and 2 bases from J; junction bases left unmatched: 11. CDR1 and CDR2 (germline): MDHEN, SYDVKM. The CDR3 runs 16 residues. CDR3 residues: CASSPRQGINTDTQYF. The CDR3 region has the DNA TGTGCCAGCAGCCCGCGACAGGGAATAAACACAGATACGCAGTATTTT.

This clonotype was seen a handful of times. The rearrangement uses TRBV29-1 and TRBJ1-1; D is uncertain. Germline V CDR1 and CDR2: SQVTM, ANQGSEA. The CDR3 has 11 amino acids. The ends were cut back, 2 bases at V and 8 bases at J, with 9 bases in the middle. CDR3: CSVERMTEAFF. CDR3 DNA sequence: TGCAGCGTTGAAAGGATGACAGAAGCTTTCTTT.

This clonotype was seen only a few times. The chain is built from TRBV6-5 and TRBJ1-6; TRBD1 might be the D (5 bases). V was pared by 5 bases and J by 0 bases, with 14 bases between. The germline V gene has CDR1 MNHEY and CDR2 SVGAGI. CDR3 length: 17 residues. CDR3 amino acids: CASSQGTESSYNSPLHF. The DNA of the CDR3 is TGTGCCAGCAGTCAAGGGACGGAGAGCTCCTATAATTCACCCCTCCACTTT.

J is TRBJ1-2 and V is TRBV20-1; possible D gene TRBD1, 5 bases. The CDR3 has 17 amino acids. CDR1 and CDR2 from the germline V gene are DFQATT and SNEGSKA (reference sequence). The ends were cut back, 0 bases at V and 2 bases at J, with 19 bases in the middle. CDR3 bases: TGCAGTGCTAGAGATAAGGGCGCAGGGCTCCCGAACTATGGCTACACCTTC. Protein: CSARDKGAGLPNYGYTF.

In this sample, this clonotype is medium-sized. This rearrangement joins TRBV20-1 to TRBJ2-1; 9 bases agree with TRBD2. This CDR3 spans 12 amino acids. The V gene's germline CDR1 is DFQATT and CDR2 SNEGSKA (reference sequence). The junction had 2 bases not matched to a gene; V was cut back by 3 bases and J by 8 bases. This CDR3 reads CSARGLADEQFF. The CDR3 nucleotides are TGCAGTGCTAGGGGACTAGCCGATGAGCAGTTCTTC.

Judged by abundance, this clonotype is medium-sized. The genes are TRBV7-9 and TRBJ1-1; D perhaps matches TRBD1 (6 bases). In germline, CDR1 is SEHNR, CDR2 FQNEAQ (reference sequence). V was cut by 1 base and J by 6 bases, with 15 bases left in between. The CDR3 loop spans 15 amino acids. DNA of the CDR3: TGTGCCAGCAGCTTAGGGGAGGGGGTGACTGCTGAAGCTTTCTTT. It translates to CASSLGEGVTAEAFF.

This chain uses TRBV19 with TRBJ2-3, with 9 positions matching TRBD2. In germline, CDR1 is LNHDA, CDR2 SQIVND (reference sequence). CDR3 length equals 16 residues. The trim removed 3 bases at V and 2 bases at J, leaving 6 bases unmatched. This chain's CDR3 is CASSIELAGPTDTQYF. CDR3 DNA: TGTGCCAGTAGTATTGAGCTAGCGGGGCCCACAGATACGCAGTATTTT. Combining the CDR3 with reference TRBV19 and TRBJ2-3 gives the whole variable domain DGGITQSPKYLFRKEGQNVTLSCEQNLNHDAMYWYRQDPGQGLRLIYYSQIVNDFQKGDIAEGYSVSREKKESFPLTVTSAQKNPTAFYLCASSIELAGPTDTQYFGPGTRLTVL.

A note on this clonotype: This may be a read error: a much more frequent sequence differs by one nucleotide. J is TRBJ2-5 and V is TRBV7-3; D ambiguous. CDR1 is SGHTA and CDR2 is FQGTGA in the germline V gene. The V and J ends lost 6 bases and 2 bases respectively, with 10 bases between them. This CDR3 is 13 amino acids long. The CDR3 DNA sequence: TGTGCCAGCAGTGTACCAATACAAGAGACCCAGTACTTC. Protein sequence: CASSVPIQETQYF.

This clonotype occurred a few times. The chain uses TRBV7-3 and TRBJ2-1; the match to TRBD2 covers 9 bases. V was pared by 4 bases and J by 7 bases, with 14 bases of the junction left unmatched. Germline loops: CDR1 SGHTA, CDR2 FQGTGA. The CDR3 has 17 amino acids. The chain's CDR3 is CASSSRSGLAPFNEQFF. CDR3 DNA: TGTGCCAGCAGCTCAAGATCGGGACTAGCCCCCTTTAATGAGCAGTTCTTC.

Sample share makes this clonotype medium-sized. This chain joins TRBV19 and TRBJ2-5; TRBD2 is a possible D gene (7 bases). The V and J ends lost 5 bases and 3 bases respectively, with 16 bases between them. CDR1 and CDR2 (germline): LNHDA, SQIVND (reference sequence). CDR3 length equals 15 residues. CDR3 in DNA: TGTGCCAGTAGTTCTCGCGGGGGCTACGAAGAGACCCAGTACTTC. Translated: CASSSRGGYEETQYF.

Concerning this clonotype itself: This clone may be a read error of a much larger clone one base away. J is TRBJ1-1 and V is TRBV2, with unresolved D. There are 13 residues in the CDR3. Germline CDR1 reads SNHLY; CDR2 reads FYNNEI. The CDR3, as DNA: TGTGCCAGCAAGGTCTTGGTGAACACTGAAGCTCTCTTT. It translates to CASKVLVNTEALF.

This clonotype is medium-sized (0.01 to 0.1%) within its sample. The CDR3 DNA sequence: TGTGCCAGCAGCCCCGAGCCCCGTAGGACAGGCTATACCTTGAATGAGCAGTTCTTC. Translated, it gives CASSPEPRRTGYTLNEQFF. The chain links TRBV5-4 to TRBJ2-1; 7 bases match TRBD1. This CDR3 is built from 19 residues. V shed 4 bases, J shed 7 bases, and the junction held 23 bases outside the gene matches. CDR1 SGHNT and CDR2 YYREEE come from the germline V gene (reference sequence).

This clonotype is categorized as medium-sized. The chain employs TRBV20-1 and TRBJ1-5; maybe TRBD1 (5 bases). V was cut by 3 bases and J by 1 base, with 16 bases left in between. CDR1 and CDR2 (germline): DFQATT, SNEGSKA (reference sequence). The CDR3 runs 16 residues. The CDR3 sequence: CSARDSAGMSNQPQHF. DNA for the CDR3: TGCAGTGCTAGGGATTCGGCAGGGATGAGCAATCAGCCCCAGCATTTT.

This clonotype is judged medium-sized. The chain combines TRBV2 with TRBJ2-1; the match to TRBD1 covers 8 bases. The ends lost 6 bases at V and 0 bases at J; junction bases unmatched: 7. Germline values: CDR1 SNHLY, CDR2 FYNNEI. The CDR3 sequence is 16 residues long. This CDR3 is CASRATGASSYNEQFF. CDR3 DNA sequence: TGTGCCAGCAGGGCGACAGGGGCGAGCTCCTACAATGAGCAGTTCTTC.

In its sample, this clonotype is medium-sized. V is TRBV27 and J is TRBJ2-2, with D perhaps TRBD2 (6 bases). Deletions cut 8 bases from V and 5 bases from J, with 18 bases between. The CDR3 is made up of 15 amino acids. Germline V gives CDR1 MNHEY, CDR2 SMNVEV (reference sequence). CDR3 sequence reads: CASAYGTLTTGELFF. CDR3 coding DNA: TGTGCCAGCGCGTATGGGACTCTCACGACCGGGGAGCTGTTTTTT.

Within the sample, this clonotype is medium-sized (0.01 to 0.1%). This chain connects TRBV25-1 to TRBJ2-1, with D possibly matching TRBD1 (5 bases). The germline V gene has CDR1 MGHDK and CDR2 SYGVNS. The CDR3 covers 12 residues. V was clipped by 8 bases and J by 6 bases, with 11 bases between them. The CDR3: CASGHGSNEQFF. In DNA, the CDR3 is TGTGCCAGCGGACACGGTAGCAATGAGCAGTTCTTC.

This clonotype is categorized as medium-sized. The gene calls are TRBV7-2 and TRBJ2-7; the D is unclear. With 2 bases removed from V and 2 bases from J, the gap between germline ends came to 10 bases. Germline V gene sequence: CDR1 SGHTA, CDR2 FQGNSA. The CDR3 contains 14 residues. The CDR3 protein is CASSLMSDTYEQYF. CDR3 DNA sequence: TGTGCCAGCAGCTTAATGTCTGACACCTACGAGCAGTACTTC.